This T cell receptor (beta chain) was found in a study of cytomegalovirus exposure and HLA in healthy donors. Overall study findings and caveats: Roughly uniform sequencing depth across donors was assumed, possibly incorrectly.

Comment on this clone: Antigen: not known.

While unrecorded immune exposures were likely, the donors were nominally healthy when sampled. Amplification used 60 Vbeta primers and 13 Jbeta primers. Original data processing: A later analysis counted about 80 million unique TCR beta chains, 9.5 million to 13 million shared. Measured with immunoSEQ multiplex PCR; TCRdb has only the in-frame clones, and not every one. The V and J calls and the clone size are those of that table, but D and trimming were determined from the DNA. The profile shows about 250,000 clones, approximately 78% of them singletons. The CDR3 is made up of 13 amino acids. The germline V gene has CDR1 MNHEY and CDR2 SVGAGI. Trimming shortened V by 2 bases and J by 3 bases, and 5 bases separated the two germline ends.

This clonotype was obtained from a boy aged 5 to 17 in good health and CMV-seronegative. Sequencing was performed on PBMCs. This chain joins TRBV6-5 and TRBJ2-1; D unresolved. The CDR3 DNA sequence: TGTGCCAGCAGTTACACACACTACAATGAGCAGTTCTTC. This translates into CASSYTHYNEQFF.